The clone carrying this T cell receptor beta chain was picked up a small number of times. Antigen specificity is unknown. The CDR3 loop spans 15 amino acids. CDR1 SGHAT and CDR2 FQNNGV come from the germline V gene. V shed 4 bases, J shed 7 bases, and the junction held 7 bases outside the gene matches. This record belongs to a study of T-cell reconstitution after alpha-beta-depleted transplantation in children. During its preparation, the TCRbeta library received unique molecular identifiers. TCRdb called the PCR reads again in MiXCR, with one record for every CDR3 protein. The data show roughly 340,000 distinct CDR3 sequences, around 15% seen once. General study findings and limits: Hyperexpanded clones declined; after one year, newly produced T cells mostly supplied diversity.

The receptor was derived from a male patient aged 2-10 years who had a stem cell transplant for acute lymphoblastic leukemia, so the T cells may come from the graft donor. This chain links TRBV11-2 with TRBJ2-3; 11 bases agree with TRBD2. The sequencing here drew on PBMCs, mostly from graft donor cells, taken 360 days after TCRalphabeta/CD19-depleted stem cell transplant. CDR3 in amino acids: CASSSTGTSGYTQYF. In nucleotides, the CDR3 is TGTGCCAGCAGCTCGACCGGGACTAGCGGCTATACGCAGTATTTT.